This TCR beta chain was identified during a study of blood T cell repertoires in COVID-19. The wider study: From the United States, Italy and Spain came samples of acute and convalescent COVID-19. The analysed material was cDNA or gDNA that came from T cells, B-cell-depleted T cells, or PBMCs.

Seattle patients were enrolled during active infection and followed longitudinally. Germline loops: CDR1 LNHDA, CDR2 SQIVND (reference sequence). The trim removed 7 bases at V and 7 bases at J, leaving 8 bases unmatched. The CDR3 runs to 14 residues. In the study's own analysis: Reference gene primer amplification yielded estimated nucleated cell counts. The table came from immunoSEQ multiplex PCR; TCRdb's copy has only in-frame clones and leaves some out. V, J and clone size were drawn from that table, and D and trimming were deduced from the DNA. The profile shows 540,000 or so clones, 85% to 90% of them singletons.

V and J are TRBV19 and TRBJ2-4, with 9 bases lining up with TRBD2. Sequences were obtained from peripheral blood. This receptor was obtained from a woman between 50 and 59 years old with COVID-19, enrolled during active disease. CDR3 coding DNA: TGTGCCAGTAACCGCGGGGGGGCCGGGAACATTCAGTACTTC. It codes for CASNRGGAGNIQYF.